The 22 T cell receptor beta chains reported below all come from one sample, sequenced in a study of Ad26.COV2.S vaccination and SARS-CoV-2 variants. TCRdb keeps only in-frame clones here, not all; method: immunoSEQ multiplex PCR. The sample has about 350,000 clones; 86% are singletons. Treatment described: 15 to 20 received Ad26.COV2.S at low or high dose, single or two shots; several received placebo; per-sample allocation not given. Collection of the samples took place on day 63 after the first injection of vaccine or placebo. The source was peripheral blood, collected in a trial of Ad26.COV2.S vaccine versus placebo. All receptors come from a person aged 18-60 years who received the Ad26.COV2.S COVID-19 vaccine or a placebo.

The chain couples TRBV6-2 or TRBV6-3 to TRBJ2-5, with D unclear. The V end was cut by 5 bases, the J end by 2 bases, with 18 bases between. The CDR3 loop spans 16 amino acids. Looked up from germline, CDR1 is MNHEY and CDR2 is SVGEGT. The CDR3 region is CASSPYGALGQETQYF. The CDR3, as DNA: TGTGCCAGCAGTCCCTACGGAGCCCTCGGACAAGAGACCCAGTACTTC.

This clone was recorded once. V gene TRBV5-1 combines with J gene TRBJ1-5, with 9 bases lining up with TRBD1. V lost 0 bases and J lost 6; bases outside the gene matches: 4. This CDR3 is built from 15 residues. Germline CDR1 SGHRS, CDR2 YFSETQ. CDR3 sequence (DNA): TGCGCCAGCAGCTTGGGAGACAGGGGGGTTCAGCCCCAGCATTTT. As protein: CASSLGDRGVQPQHF. Supplemented by reference TRBV5-1 and TRBJ1-5, the full variable domain reads KAGVTQTPRYLIKTRGQQVTLSCSPISGHRSVSWYQQTPGQGLQFLFEYFSETQRNKGNFPGRFSGRQFSNSRSEMNVSTLELGDSALYLCASSLGDRGVQPQHFGDGTRLSIL.

The V and J genes are TRBV10-2 and TRBJ2-3; the D call may be TRBD1 or TRBD2 (6 bases each). This CDR3 has 14 residues. Germline loops: CDR1 WSHSY, CDR2 SAAADI. V was clipped by 8 bases and J by 1 base, with 13 bases between them. The CDR3 protein is CASGGGPGTDTQYF. The CDR3 DNA follows: TGCGCCAGCGGAGGGGGGCCCGGCACAGATACGCAGTATTTT.

The rearrangement joins TRBV24-1 to TRBJ1-2; D is unclear. Trimming took 3 bases from V and 8 from J, leaving 9 bases between them. Germline V gene lookup returns CDR1 KGHDR and CDR2 SFDVKD. This CDR3 has 12 amino acids. The CDR3, as DNA: TGTGCCACCAGTGATCCATCAAGAGGCTACACCTTC. Translation gives CATSDPSRGYTF.

The rearrangement links TRBV28 to TRBJ2-1; TRBD1 agrees at 7 bases. The CDR3 runs to 14 residues. Germline V gives CDR1 MDHEN, CDR2 SYDVKM. The J segment lost 4 bases and the V segment lost 4 bases, leaving 4 bases of the junction unmatched. CDR3 amino acids: CASSSPGQYNEQFF. The CDR3 DNA follows: TGTGCCAGCAGTTCCCCGGGACAGTACAATGAGCAGTTCTTC.

The J gene is TRBJ2-1, the V gene TRBV10-2; possible D gene TRBD2, 6 bases. V was shortened by 1 base and J by 4 bases, with 11 bases between the two germline ends. The germline V gene has CDR1 WSHSY and CDR2 SAAADI. The CDR3 is 15 amino acids. The CDR3 sequence: CASSEYAGTYNEQFF. The CDR3 bases are TGCGCCAGCAGTGAGTACGCGGGGACGTACAATGAGCAGTTCTTC.

The chain carries TRBV4-1 and TRBJ2-7, with D unclear. This CDR3 region has 17 residues. CDR1 and CDR2 from the germline V gene are MGHRA and YSYEKL. V was pared by 4 bases and J by 6 bases, with 25 bases between. CDR3 DNA sequence: TGCGCCAGCAGCCGCGAACCCCTCCTTGGCTCAAACCTCGAGCAGTACTTC. Amino acids: CASSREPLLGSNLEQYF.

This chain joins TRBV5-4 and TRBJ2-1; 9 nucleotides agree with TRBD1. V lost 4 bases and J lost 1; bases outside the gene matches: 3. The CDR3 loop spans 15 amino acids. Germline V lookup: CDR1 SGHNT, CDR2 YYREEE (reference sequence). CDR3 loop: CASSPDRGSYNEQFF. In DNA, the CDR3 is TGTGCCAGCAGCCCGGACAGGGGATCCTACAATGAGCAGTTCTTC.

The V and J genes are TRBV6-2 or TRBV6-3 and TRBJ1-2, with a tentative D call TRBD1 (5 bases). The CDR3 length is 13 residues. CDR1 is MNHEY, CDR2 SVGEGT, per germline. Trimming took 6 bases from V and 4 from J, leaving 12 bases between them. CDR3 amino acids: CASSPDTLYGYTF. In nucleotides, the CDR3 is TGTGCCAGCAGCCCGGACACCCTCTATGGCTACACCTTC.

The V and J genes are TRBV10-3 and TRBJ2-3; possible D gene TRBD2, 6 bases. The germline V and J ends were trimmed by 3 bases and 3 bases, with 10 bases remaining between them. The CDR3 covers 14 residues. Germline V CDR1 and CDR2: ENHRY, SYGVKD. The CDR3 sequence: CAISEGAGTDTQYF. In nucleotides, the CDR3 is TGTGCCATCAGTGAAGGGGCGGGAACAGATACGCAGTATTTT.

The chain recombines TRBV7-2 with TRBJ2-6; unclear D gene. V was clipped by 2 bases and J by 0 bases, with 11 bases between them. This CDR3 region has 17 residues. Looked up from germline, CDR1 is SGHTA and CDR2 is FQGNSA. The CDR3: CASSLTASSSGANVLTF. CDR3 DNA sequence: TGTGCCAGCAGCTTAACCGCCAGTTCCTCTGGGGCCAACGTCCTGACTTTC.

This clone was detected a few times. The chain carries TRBV11-2 and TRBJ2-5; 7 bases agree with TRBD1. CDR1 SGHAT and CDR2 FQNNGV come from the germline V gene. Losses at the gene ends were 1 base for V and 1 base for J; bases not matched to a gene: 6. The CDR3 runs 16 residues. In DNA form, the CDR3 reads TGTGCCAGCAGCTTAGGAAGAGGGACAGTCCAAGAGACCCAGTACTTC. As protein: CASSLGRGTVQETQYF.

This clone was seen only a few times. The chain carries TRBV5-1 and TRBJ2-1, with a possible D match to TRBD2 (6 bases). Germline V gives CDR1 SGHRS, CDR2 YFSETQ. V dropped 0 bases and J dropped 6 bases, with 10 bases sitting between them. The CDR3 is made up of 14 amino acids. CDR3 in amino acids: CASSLDRGGNEQFF. Written as DNA, the CDR3 is TGCGCCAGCAGCTTGGATAGGGGAGGCAATGAGCAGTTCTTC.

The CDR3 DNA reads TGCAGTGCTAGTACCAGCCACTATAATTCACCCCTCCACTTT. Its protein is CSASTSHYNSPLHF. The chain has TRBV20-1 and TRBJ1-6; D unresolved. This CDR3 comprises 14 residues. The V gene lost 3 bases and the J gene lost 3 bases, with 9 bases spanning the gap. Germline-derived CDR1 and CDR2 are DFQATT and SNEGSKA (reference sequence).

For this clone: The same CDR3 also results from other DNA sequences found in this sample. This rearrangement joins TRBV12-3 or TRBV12-4 to TRBJ1-1; D gene ambiguous. Trimming took off 3 bases at V and 2 bases at J, with 7 bases between the two ends. This CDR3 has 13 amino acids. As DNA, the CDR3 is TGTGCCAGCAGTTTGTCGGGAAACACTGAAGCTTTCTTT. Protein: CASSLSGNTEAFF.

This chain joins TRBV7-2 and TRBJ2-7; the D is unclear. Germline V gives CDR1 SGHTA, CDR2 FQGNSA. This CDR3 is 12 amino acids long. V was clipped by 5 bases and J by 2 bases, with 7 bases between them. CDR3 sequence: CASSAPTYEQYF. CDR3 in DNA: TGTGCCAGCAGCGCCCCTACCTACGAGCAGTACTTC.

This clone was observed a single time. This sequence joins TRBV29-1 and TRBJ2-7; D is possibly TRBD2 (7 bases). V lost 1 base, J lost 3 bases, and 10 bases lay in between. The V gene's germline CDR1 is SQVTM and CDR2 ANQGSEA. The CDR3 is 13 amino acids. DNA for the CDR3: TGCAGCGTTGAAGTTAGGGGGGGCTACGAGCAGTACTTC. Translated, it gives CSVEVRGGYEQYF.

This clone was observed a handful of times. This CDR3 is missing its conserved last phenylalanine or tryptophan, likely due to a read error. It is unclear where the CDR3 begins or ends on the DNA, so no DNA is shown, and the CDR3 is as TCRdb lists it. CDR3 sequence: CASSGRGRV. V usage is TRBV10-1 and J usage is TRBJ1-6. Germline-derived CDR1 and CDR2 are WNHNN and SYGVQD (reference sequence). The CDR3 spans 9 residues, counting both ends.

The chain joins TRBV6-2 or TRBV6-3 to TRBJ2-7; weak D call: TRBD2 (6 bases). In germline, CDR1 is MNHEY, CDR2 SVGEGT. The CDR3 contains 16 residues. V was pared by 2 bases and J by 0 bases, with 14 bases between. This CDR3 is CASSYVAGQSSYEQYF. In DNA, the CDR3 is TGTGCCAGCAGTTACGTTGCGGGGCAAAGCTCCTACGAGCAGTACTTC.

The chain has TRBV28 and TRBJ1-2, with D possibly being TRBD1 (6 bases). This CDR3 has 16 amino acids. Germline V gives CDR1 MDHEN, CDR2 SYDVKM. V dropped 3 bases and J dropped 4 bases, with 18 bases sitting between them. CDR3 protein: CASSLGGAIGTYGYTF. The CDR3 DNA reads TGTGCCAGCAGTTTGGGGGGCGCGATTGGCACCTATGGCTACACCTTC.

This clone has only a few counts. This chain joins TRBV7-2 and TRBJ2-1, with 11 bases that match TRBD2. Looked up from germline, CDR1 is SGHTA and CDR2 is FQGNSA. V lost 2 bases to trimming and J lost 10 bases; unmatched junction nucleotides: 7. The CDR3 contains 15 residues. The CDR3 sequence is CASSLFLAGGREQFF. CDR3 sequence (DNA): TGTGCCAGCAGCTTATTTCTAGCGGGGGGCAGGGAGCAGTTCTTC.

This clone was counted between two and nine times. This chain joins TRBV4-2 and TRBJ1-6, with D uncertain. The CDR3 consists of 14 residues. Trimming left V 7 bases short and J 0 bases short, with 7 bases between. The germline CDR1 and CDR2 sequences are LGHNA and YNFKEQ. DNA for the CDR3: TGTGCCAGCAAGAACGGCTCCTATAATTCACCCCTCCACTTT. This sequence encodes CASKNGSYNSPLHF.